The entry below gives a single TCR beta chain sequence along with its context. In the authors' methods: Cell counts per sample came from amplifying reference gene primers. The method was immunoSEQ multiplex PCR; TCRdb's version includes in-frame clones alone and lacks a portion of them. V and J calls plus clone size are reproduced from that table; the DNA served to infer D and trimming. The sample consists of tens of thousands of clones, approximately 82% of them appearing once. The sample originates from a study of blood T cell repertoires in COVID-19. Study summary: Italy, Spain and the United States were the sources of the convalescent and acute COVID-19 samples. PBMCs, B-cell-depleted T cells, or T cells provided the cDNA or gDNA that made up the material.

The receptor's source is a human donor in a cohort sampled during active or convalescent COVID-19. Sequencing used peripheral blood.

The CDR3 DNA follows: TGTGCCAGCAGCTTCGGAGGGGTGAACACTGAAGCTTTCTTT. Encoded protein: CASSFGGVNTEAFF. The V and J genes are TRBV7-2 and TRBJ1-1, with D perhaps TRBD1 (5 bases). From germline, CDR1 is SGHTA and CDR2 FQGNSA. The V and J ends lost 3 bases and 0 bases respectively, with 8 bases between them. CDR3 length: 14 amino acids.